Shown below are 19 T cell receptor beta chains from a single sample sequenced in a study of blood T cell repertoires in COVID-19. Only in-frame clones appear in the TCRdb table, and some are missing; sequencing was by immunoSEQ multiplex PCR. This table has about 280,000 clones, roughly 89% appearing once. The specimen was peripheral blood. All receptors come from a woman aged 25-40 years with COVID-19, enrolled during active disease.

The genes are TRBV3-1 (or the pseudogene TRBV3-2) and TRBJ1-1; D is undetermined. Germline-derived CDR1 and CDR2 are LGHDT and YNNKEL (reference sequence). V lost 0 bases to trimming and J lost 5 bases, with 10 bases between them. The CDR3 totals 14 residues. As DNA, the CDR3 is TGTGCCAGCAGCCAAGATAGGCGGTGGACTGAAGCTTTCTTT. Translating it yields CASSQDRRWTEAFF.

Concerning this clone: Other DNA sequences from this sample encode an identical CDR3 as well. CDR3 sequence (DNA): TGTGCCAGCAGCTTAGGGGGTGCTGGAAACACCATATATTTT. Its protein is CASSLGGAGNTIYF. The chain carries TRBV5-4 and TRBJ1-3; maybe TRBD1 (6 bases). This CDR3 has 14 residues. Trimming removed 2 bases at V and 2 bases at J, with 8 bases between. Per germline, CDR1 SGHNT and CDR2 YYREEE (reference sequence).

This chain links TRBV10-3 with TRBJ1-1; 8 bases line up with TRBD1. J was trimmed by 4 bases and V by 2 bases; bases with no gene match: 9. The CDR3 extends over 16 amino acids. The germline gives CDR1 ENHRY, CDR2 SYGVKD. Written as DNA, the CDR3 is TGTGCCATCAGTGAGCCTTTGACAGGGGATCCCACTGAAGCTTTCTTT. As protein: CAISEPLTGDPTEAFF.

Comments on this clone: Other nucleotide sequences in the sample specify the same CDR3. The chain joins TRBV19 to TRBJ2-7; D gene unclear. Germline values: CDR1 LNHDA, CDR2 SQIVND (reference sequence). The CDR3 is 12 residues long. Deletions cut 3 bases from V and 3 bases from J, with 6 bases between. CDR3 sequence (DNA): TGTGCCAGTAGTATCGTCGGCTACGAGCAGTACTTC. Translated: CASSIVGYEQYF. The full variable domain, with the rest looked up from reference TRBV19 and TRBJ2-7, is DGGITQSPKYLFRKEGQNVTLSCEQNLNHDAMYWYRQDPGQGLRLIYYSQIVNDFQKGDIAEGYSVSREKKESFPLTVTSAQKNPTAFYLCASSIVGYEQYFGPGTRLTVT.

CDR3 amino acids: CASSQGAGETQYF. The CDR3 nucleotides read TGCGCCAGCAGCCAAGGCGCCGGGGAGACCCAGTACTTC. The chain carries TRBV4-1 and TRBJ2-5, with unresolved D. The CDR3 spans 13 residues. Germline V gene lookup returns CDR1 MGHRA and CDR2 YSYEKL. V was clipped by 1 base and J by 5 bases, with 8 bases between them.

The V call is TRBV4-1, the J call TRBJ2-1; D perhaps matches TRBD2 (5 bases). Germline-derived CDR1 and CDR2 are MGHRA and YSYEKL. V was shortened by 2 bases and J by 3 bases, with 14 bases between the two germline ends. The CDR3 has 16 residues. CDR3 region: CASSQLTRSYYNEQFF. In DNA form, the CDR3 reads TGCGCCAGCAGCCAACTTACTAGGAGTTACTACAATGAGCAGTTCTTC.

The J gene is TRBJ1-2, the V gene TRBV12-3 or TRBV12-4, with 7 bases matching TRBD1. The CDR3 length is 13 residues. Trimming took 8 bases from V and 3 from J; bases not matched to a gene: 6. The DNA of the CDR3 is TGTGCCAGCGGTGGACAGGCGGACTATGGCTACACCTTC. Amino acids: CASGGQADYGYTF.

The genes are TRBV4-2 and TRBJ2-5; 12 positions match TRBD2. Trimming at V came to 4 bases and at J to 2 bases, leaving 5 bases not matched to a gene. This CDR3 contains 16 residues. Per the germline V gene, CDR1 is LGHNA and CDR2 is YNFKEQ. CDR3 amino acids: CASSPRTSGIQETQYF. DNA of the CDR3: TGTGCCAGCAGCCCCAGGACTAGCGGGATACAAGAGACCCAGTACTTC.

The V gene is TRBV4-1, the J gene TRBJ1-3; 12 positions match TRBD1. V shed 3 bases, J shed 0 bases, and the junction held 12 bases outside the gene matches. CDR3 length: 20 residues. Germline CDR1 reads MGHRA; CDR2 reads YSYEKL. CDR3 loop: CASSHVSGTGGSLSGNTIYF. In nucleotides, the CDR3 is TGCGCCAGCAGCCATGTTTCCGGGACAGGGGGCTCCCTCTCTGGAAACACCATATATTTT.

This CDR3 is CASSPPGGLYEQYF. In DNA, the CDR3 is TGCGCCAGCAGCCCACCAGGGGGCTTGTACGAGCAGTACTTC. V usage is TRBV4-1 and J usage is TRBJ2-7, with TRBD1 identical over 8 bases. This CDR3 is 14 amino acids long. Looked up from germline, CDR1 is MGHRA and CDR2 is YSYEKL. Germline trimming cut 4 bases from V and 4 bases from J; bases unmatched to any gene: 6.

DNA of the CDR3: TGTGCCAGCAGACAGGACGGCTACGAGCAGTACTTC. This encodes CASRQDGYEQYF. This chain uses TRBV12-3 or TRBV12-4 with TRBJ2-7, with D possibly being TRBD1 (5 bases). The CDR3 is 12 amino acids. The ends were cut back, 6 bases at V and 3 bases at J, with 9 bases in the middle.

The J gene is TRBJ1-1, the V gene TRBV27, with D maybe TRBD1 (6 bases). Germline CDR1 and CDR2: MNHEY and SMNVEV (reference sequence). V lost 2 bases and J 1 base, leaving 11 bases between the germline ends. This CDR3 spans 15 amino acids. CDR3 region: CASSLGGGANTEAFF. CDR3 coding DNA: TGTGCCAGCAGTTTAGGTGGGGGCGCGAACACTGAAGCTTTCTTT.

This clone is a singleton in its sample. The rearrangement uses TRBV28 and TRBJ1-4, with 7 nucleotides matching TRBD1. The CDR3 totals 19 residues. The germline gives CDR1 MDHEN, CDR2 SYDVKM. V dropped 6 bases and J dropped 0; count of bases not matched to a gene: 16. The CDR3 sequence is CASSVVGSTGRTTNEKLFF. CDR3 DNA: TGTGCCAGCAGCGTCGTGGGGTCGACAGGGCGGACAACTAATGAAAAACTGTTTTTT.

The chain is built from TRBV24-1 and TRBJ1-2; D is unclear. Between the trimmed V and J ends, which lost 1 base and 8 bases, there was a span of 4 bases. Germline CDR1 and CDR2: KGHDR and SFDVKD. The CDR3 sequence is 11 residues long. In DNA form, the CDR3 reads TGTGCCACCAGTGATTTAGCGGGCTACACCTTC. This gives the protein CATSDLAGYTF.

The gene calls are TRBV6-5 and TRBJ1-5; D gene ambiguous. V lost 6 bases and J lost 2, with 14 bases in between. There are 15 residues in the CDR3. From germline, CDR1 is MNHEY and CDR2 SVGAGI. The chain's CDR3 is CASSFTLGGNQPQHF. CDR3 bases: TGTGCCAGCAGCTTTACACTAGGTGGCAATCAGCCCCAGCATTTT.

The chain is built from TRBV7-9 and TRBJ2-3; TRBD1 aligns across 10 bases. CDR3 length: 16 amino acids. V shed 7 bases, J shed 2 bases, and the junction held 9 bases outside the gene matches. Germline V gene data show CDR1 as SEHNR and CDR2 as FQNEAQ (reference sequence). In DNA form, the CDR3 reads TGTGCCAGCACGGACTGGGACAGGGGATTCACAGATACGCAGTATTTT. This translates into CASTDWDRGFTDTQYF. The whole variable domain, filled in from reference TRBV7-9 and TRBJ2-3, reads DTGVSQNPRHKITKRGQNVTFRCDPISEHNRLYWYRQTLGQGPEFLTYFQNEAQLEKSRLLSDRFSAERPKGSFSTLEIQRTEQGDSAMYLCASTDWDRGFTDTQYFGPGTRLTVL.

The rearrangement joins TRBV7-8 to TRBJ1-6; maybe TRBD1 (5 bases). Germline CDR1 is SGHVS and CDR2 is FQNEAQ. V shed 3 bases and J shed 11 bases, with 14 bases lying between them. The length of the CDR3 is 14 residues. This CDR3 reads CASSFGRTKTPLHF. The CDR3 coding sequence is TGTGCCAGCAGCTTTGGCAGGACAAAAACACCCCTCCACTTT.

As DNA, the CDR3 is TGTGCCATCGGTAACAGGGTAGATGAAAAACTGTTTTTT. Residues: CAIGNRVDEKLFF. V and J are TRBV10-3 and TRBJ1-4, with D perhaps matching TRBD1 (6 bases). This CDR3 region has 13 residues. Trimming shortened V by 8 bases and J by 6 bases, and 13 bases separated the two germline ends. Germline V CDR1 and CDR2: ENHRY, SYGVKD.

The CDR3 loop reads CASSLVSGEYNEQFF. As DNA, the CDR3 is TGCGCCAGCAGCTTGGTTAGCGGCGAGTACAATGAGCAGTTCTTC. The chain joins TRBV5-1 to TRBJ2-1, with D possibly TRBD2 on 6 matching bases. This CDR3 region has 15 residues. Germline CDR1 is SGHRS and CDR2 is YFSETQ. Trimming cost V 0 bases and J 4 bases, with 11 bases left between them.